The T cell receptor beta chain under discussion was sequenced for a study of shared clonotypes between healthy human individuals. Looking at the study overall: Three CD4 naive, three CD4 memory, two CD8 naive and one CD8 memory plate were used per donor.

Original processing methods: ImmunoSEQ supplied junction-only sequences lacking quality scores, so filtering was different. The table came from immunoSEQ multiplex PCR; TCRdb's copy has only in-frame clones and leaves some out. The DNA gave D and trimming, while V, J and clone size come from that table. Of some 2,000,000 clones in the sample, approximately 94% were seen once. Comment on this clone: Its antigen is not identified. The same CDR3 arises from other DNA sequences in this sample as well.

Germline values: CDR1 SNHLY, CDR2 FYNNEI. V lost 4 bases to trimming and J lost 0 bases, with 9 bases between them. This CDR3 is 14 amino acids long. Study conclusions and caveats: Only blood underwent sampling, and tissue repertoires likely differ. It was observed that roughly 5.1% of naive CD4 clonotypes were shared across a few donors.

The chain joins TRBV2 to TRBJ1-2, with D tentatively TRBD1 (6 bases). Sequenced sample: naive CD4+ T cells sorted from blood. The subset was: CD45RA+ positively selected. This TCR was recovered from a man aged 18 to 29 in good health. CDR3 sequence: CASSADRSNYGYTF. CDR3 bases: TGTGCCAGCAGTGCCGACAGGTCTAACTATGGCTACACCTTC. Drawing the rest from reference TRBV2 and TRBJ1-2, the complete variable domain is EPEVTQTPSHQVTQMGQEVILRCVPISNHLYFYWYRQILGQKVEFLVSFYNNEISEKSEIFDDQFSVERPDGSNFTLKIRSTKLEDSAMYFCASSADRSNYGYTFGSGTRLTVV.